The source of this T cell receptor beta chain is a study of CD8+CD57+ T cells in acquired aplastic anemia. Study-level information: Sorted CD4+ and CD8+ cell DNA averaged around 3 ug. Healthy-donor CD4+ cells averaged about 10 million reads. Study-wide results and limits: Overlapping CD8+ CDR3 repertoires of patients and controls contained approximately 28 shared sequences. Researchers reported that CD8+ Simpson's diversity was not significantly different in patients versus controls.

This CDR3 comprises 13 residues. V was pared by 6 bases and J by 2 bases, with 12 bases between. Germline V gene data show CDR1 as DFQATT and CDR2 as SNEGSKA (reference sequence). The use of genomic DNA as template underpinned the TCR beta VDJ and CDR3 profiling. MiXCR, applied by TCRdb to the reads, yields one record per CDR3 protein. Among 100,000 to 150,000 distinct CDR3 sequences listed, around 46% were seen once. Ten or more counts support this clonotype. The antigen is not known. The TCR comes from a human donor in good health, serving as a control. Sequences were obtained from sorted CD4+, CD8+, or CD8+CD57+ T cells (not recorded which) from PBMCs. This sequence joins TRBV20-1 and TRBJ2-3; D uncertain. The DNA of the CDR3 is TGCAGTGCCCCTCAGGCGTTCACAGATACGCAGTATTTT. Protein sequence: CSAPQAFTDTQYF.